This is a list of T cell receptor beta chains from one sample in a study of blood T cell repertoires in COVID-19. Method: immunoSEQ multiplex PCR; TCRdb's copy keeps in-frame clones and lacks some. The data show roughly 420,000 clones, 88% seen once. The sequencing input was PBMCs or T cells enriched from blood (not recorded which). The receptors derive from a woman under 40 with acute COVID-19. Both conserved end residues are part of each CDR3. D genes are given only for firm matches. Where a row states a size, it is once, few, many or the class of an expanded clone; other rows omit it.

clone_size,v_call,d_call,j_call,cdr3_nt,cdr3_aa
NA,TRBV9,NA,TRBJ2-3,TGTGCCAGCAGCCTTCGGCAGGGGTTTTCGACAGATACGCAGTATTTT,CASSLRQGFSTDTQYF
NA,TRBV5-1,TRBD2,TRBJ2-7,TGCGCCAGCAGCCTAGGGACTAGCGGGGCCTACGAGCAGTACTTC,CASSLGTSGAYEQYF
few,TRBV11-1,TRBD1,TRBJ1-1,TGTGCCAGCAGCTTAGCCCCAGGGGGGACTGAAGCTTTCTTT,CASSLAPGGTEAFF
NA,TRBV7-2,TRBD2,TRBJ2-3,TGTGCCAGCAGCTACACCCCGGGGGGGAGAGATACGCAGTATTTT,CASSYTPGGRDTQYF
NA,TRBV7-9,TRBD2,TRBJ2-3,TGTGCCAGCAGAGCAAAGTTAGCGGGGGGGCTCACAGATACGCAGTATTTT,CASRAKLAGGLTDTQYF
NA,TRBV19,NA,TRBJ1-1,TGTGCCAGTAGTATCGACCTCCTTAGGGGCACTGAAGCTTTCTTT,CASSIDLLRGTEAFF
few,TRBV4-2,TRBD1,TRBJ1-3,TGTGCCAGCAGCCAGGCTGGGAGTCGACAGGGGACTGGAAACACCATATATTTT,CASSQAGSRQGTGNTIYF
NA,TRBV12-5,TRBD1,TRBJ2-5,TGTGCTAGTGGTCGGGGGGACAGGGGGCGCGCGGAGACCCAGTACTTC,CASGRGDRGRAETQYF
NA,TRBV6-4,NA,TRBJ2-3,TGTGCCAGCCGTAAACAGGGGGGGAGCACAGATACGCAGTATTTT,CASRKQGGSTDTQYF
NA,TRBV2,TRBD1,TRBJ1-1,TGTGCCAGCCTCCGGGACAGGAACACTGAAGCTTTCTTT,CASLRDRNTEAFF
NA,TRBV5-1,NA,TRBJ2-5,TGCGCCAGCAGCTCGTCCGCAGGCAACCAAGAGACCCAGTACTTC,CASSSSAGNQETQYF
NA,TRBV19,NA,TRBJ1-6,TGTGCCAGTAGTAAACAGGGTGTAGGGTCACCCCTCCACTTT,CASSKQGVGSPLHF
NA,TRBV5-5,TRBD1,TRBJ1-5,TGTGCCAGCAGCTTGGGGACAGGGCCTCAGCCCCAGCATTTT,CASSLGTGPQPQHF
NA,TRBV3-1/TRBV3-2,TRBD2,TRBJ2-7,TGTGCCAGCACCCCTTCGGGACTAGCGGGGACCTACGAGCAGTACTTC,CASTPSGLAGTYEQYF
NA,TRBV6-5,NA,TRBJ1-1,TGTGCTACCGGCGAGGGGGAAACTGAAGCTTTCTTT,CATGEGETEAFF
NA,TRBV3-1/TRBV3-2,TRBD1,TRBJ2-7,TGTGCCAGCAGCCAAGATTATCAGGGGGCGCAAGGATACGAGCAGTACTTC,CASSQDYQGAQGYEQYF
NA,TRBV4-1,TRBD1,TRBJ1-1,TGCGCCAGCAGCCCCAATCCTGGGACAGTGAACACTGAAGCTTTCTTT,CASSPNPGTVNTEAFF
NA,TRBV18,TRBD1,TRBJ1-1,TGTGCCAGCTCACCGGGACAGGGACAGAACACTGAAGCTTTCTTT,CASSPGQGQNTEAFF
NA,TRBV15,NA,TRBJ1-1,TGTGCCACCGGACAGATCCTAGGCCCTGAAGCTTTCTTT,CATGQILGPEAFF
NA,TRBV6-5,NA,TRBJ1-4,TGTGCCAGCAGTTACTCACGGGCGGGTAATGAAAAACTGTTTTTT,CASSYSRAGNEKLFF
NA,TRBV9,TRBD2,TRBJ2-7,TGTGCCAGCAGCTTTGGGGAGGGCGAGCAGTACTTC,CASSFGEGEQYF
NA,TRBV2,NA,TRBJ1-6,TGTGCCAGCAGTGGACAATATAATTCACCCCTCCACTTT,CASSGQYNSPLHF
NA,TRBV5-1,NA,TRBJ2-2,TGCGCCAGCAGCTCAGGACAGAAGAACACCGGGGAGCTGTTTTTT,CASSSGQKNTGELFF
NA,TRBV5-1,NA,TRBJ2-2,TGCGCCAGCAGCTTGGCTCGGGCGAACACCGGGGAGCTGTTTTTT,CASSLARANTGELFF
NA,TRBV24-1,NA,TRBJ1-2,TGTGCCACCAGTGATCCCAGAGTGGGCGACTATGGCTACACCTTC,CATSDPRVGDYGYTF
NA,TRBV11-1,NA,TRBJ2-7,TGTGCCAGCAGCTTCTTGGAGGTTGGGTTCTACGAGCAGTACTTC,CASSFLEVGFYEQYF
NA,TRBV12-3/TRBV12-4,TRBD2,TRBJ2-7,TGTGCCAGCAGCTGGACTAGCGGGTGGGAGCAGTACTTC,CASSWTSGWEQYF
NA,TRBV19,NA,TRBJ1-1,TGTGCCAGTAGTAGAGGAGGGGCCCACACTGAAGCTTTCTTT,CASSRGGAHTEAFF
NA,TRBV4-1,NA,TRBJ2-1,TGCGCCAGCAGCCAAGACGGTCTCCGGGGGAATGAGCAGTTCTTC,CASSQDGLRGNEQFF
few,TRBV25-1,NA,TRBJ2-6,TGTGCCAGCAGTGGGGGGCCCAGCTCTGGGGCCAACGTCCTGACTTTC,CASSGGPSSGANVLTF
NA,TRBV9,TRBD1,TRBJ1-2,TGTGCCAGCAGCGTTTGGGACAGCATTGGATATGGCTACACCTTC,CASSVWDSIGYGYTF
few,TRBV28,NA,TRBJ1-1,TGTGCCAGCAGCGTGACAGCTGCCTGGAGAACTGAAGCTTTCTTT,CASSVTAAWRTEAFF
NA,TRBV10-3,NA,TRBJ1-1,TGTGCCATCAAAAGGACCAGGGGACACACTGAAGCTTTCTTT,CAIKRTRGHTEAFF
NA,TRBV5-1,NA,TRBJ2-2,TGCGCCAGCAGGTTGCAAACCGGGGACACCGGGGAGCTGTTTTTT,CASRLQTGDTGELFF
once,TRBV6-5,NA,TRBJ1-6,TGTGCCAGCATTTCAGGGCCTAATTCACCCCTCCACTTT,CASISGPNSPLHF
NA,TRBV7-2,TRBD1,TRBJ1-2,TGTGCCAGCAGCTTACAGCGGACAGGGGGTGAGGGCTACACCTTC,CASSLQRTGGEGYTF
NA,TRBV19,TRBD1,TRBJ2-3,TGTGCCAGTAGCCGTCCAGGGGGACCCACGACAGATACGCAGTATTTT,CASSRPGGPTTDTQYF
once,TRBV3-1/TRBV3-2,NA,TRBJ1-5,TGTGCCAGCAGCCAAGTTGCGGGGCGCAATCAGCCCCAGCATTTT,CASSQVAGRNQPQHF
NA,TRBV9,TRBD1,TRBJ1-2,TGTGCCAGCAGCGAACCGGGACAGGGTACATTCTACAGTTTC,CASSEPGQGTFYSF
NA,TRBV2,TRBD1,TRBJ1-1,TGTGCCAGCAGCGCGACAGGGAACTTTGAAGCTTTCTTT,CASSATGNFEAFF
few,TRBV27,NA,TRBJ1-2,TGTGCCAGCAGTTTAACATTCAGACAGCAAGCTAACTATGGCTACACCTTC,CASSLTFRQQANYGYTF